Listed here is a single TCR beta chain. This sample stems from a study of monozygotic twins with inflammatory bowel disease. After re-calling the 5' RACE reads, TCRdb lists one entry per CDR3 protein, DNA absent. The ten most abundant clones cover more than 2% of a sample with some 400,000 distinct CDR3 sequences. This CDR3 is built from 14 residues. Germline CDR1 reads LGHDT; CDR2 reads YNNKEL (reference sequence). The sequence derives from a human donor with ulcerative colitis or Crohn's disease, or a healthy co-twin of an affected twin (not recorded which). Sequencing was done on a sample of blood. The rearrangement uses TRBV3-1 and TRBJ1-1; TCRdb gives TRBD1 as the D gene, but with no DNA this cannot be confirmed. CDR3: CASSRKGLNTEAFF.